This record covers a single T cell receptor (beta chain). Antigen: not known. The sample belongs to a study of T cell responses to AZD1222 COVID-19 vaccine. Second-dose recipients at about 4 or about 12 weeks were treated as one pooled group. Generated by immunoSEQ multiplex PCR, the TCRdb table keeps only in-frame clones and is missing some. The repertoire consists of under 150,000 clones, with roughly 91% occurring once and the leading ten covering more than 1.5%. The CDR3 consists of 17 residues. Germline V lookup: CDR1 LNHNV, CDR2 YYDKDF (reference sequence). Trimming took 1 base from V and 4 from J; bases not matched to a gene: 9. Study-wide results and limits: Most donors were white British and more were female, and clonal diversity was possibly underestimated. The study reported that nearly half of spike-specific TCRs target unmutated variant regions. A rise in Spike-specific TCR breadth and depth followed two AZD1222 doses.

The gene calls are TRBV15 and TRBJ1-3, with 8 bases fitting TRBD1. This sample comprised peripheral blood, obtained 28 days after the second AZD1222 dose. This receptor was obtained from an adult who received the AZD1222 COVID-19 vaccine. Here the CDR3 reads CATSRALGQGLGNTIYF. CDR3 in DNA: TGTGCCACCAGCAGAGCGTTAGGACAGGGCTTAGGAAACACCATATATTTT.